This TCR beta chain was profiled in a study of CD8 T cells in ankylosing spondylitis. About this clonotype: The antigen remains unidentified.

The authors made TCR beta libraries by quantitative 5'-RACE with molecular barcodes. TCRdb ran MiXCR on the 5' RACE reads and lists one entry per CDR3 protein. The data hold some 90,000 distinct CDR3 sequences, with around 27% observed a single time. Regarding the study as a whole: Previous work reported some of these motif variants in the synovial fluid and blood of reactive arthritis. Matched ankylosing spondylitis synovial fluid reportedly showed significant enrichment of disease-linked clones. A TCR beta motif of roughly eight highly homologous variants appeared characteristic of ankylosing spondylitis blood.

The sequence came from a male donor with ankylosing spondylitis or in good health (not recorded which). Sequenced sample: blood, either unsorted or a sorted T cell fraction (not recorded which).

The CDR3 spells CASSQAGSPGELFF. DNA of the CDR3: TGTGCCAGCAGCCAAGCCGGGTCCCCCGGGGAGCTGTTTTTT. V gene TRBV3-1 combines with J gene TRBJ2-2, with D hard to call. Germline loops: CDR1 LGHDT, CDR2 YNNKEL (reference sequence). CDR3 length: 14 residues. Trimming removed 1 base at V and 6 bases at J, with 9 bases between.